One sample yielded the 19 T cell receptor beta chains listed below, sequenced in a study of shared clonotypes between healthy human individuals. The method was immunoSEQ multiplex PCR; TCRdb's version includes in-frame clones alone and lacks a portion of them. The repertoire holds about 2.4 million clones, with more than 80% as singletons. The sample taken for sequencing was naive CD4+ T cells sorted from blood. Subset meaning: CD45RA+ positively selected. These receptors originate from a young man in good health.

The chain links TRBV4-3 to TRBJ2-5, with 7 bases identical to TRBD1. CDR3 length: 15 residues. Germline CDR1 and CDR2: LGHNA and YSLEER. The V and J ends lost 3 bases and 5 bases, in that order; junction bases with no gene match: 9. CDR3 protein: CASSQGDRVGETQYF. The CDR3, as DNA: TGCGCCAGCAGCCAGGGAGACAGGGTGGGGGAGACCCAGTACTTC.

CDR3 in DNA: TGCGCCAGTCCGATTTTGACAGGGAAGGAGAGGGGGGAGGACACTGAAGCTTTCTTT. It specifies CASPILTGKERGEDTEAFF. The V call is TRBV10-1, the J call TRBJ1-1; 7 bases agree with TRBD1. Germline CDR1 is WNHNN and CDR2 is SYGVQD (reference sequence). The CDR3 is 19 amino acids. The V and J ends lost 9 bases and 3 bases, in that order; junction bases with no gene match: 25.

The V and J genes are TRBV18 and TRBJ1-4; D is ambiguous. Germline loops: CDR1 KGHSH, CDR2 LQKENI. Trimming shortened V by 3 bases and J by 4 bases, and 12 bases separated the two germline ends. There are 15 residues in the CDR3. The CDR3 spells CASSPRAVGNEKLFF. Written as DNA, the CDR3 is TGTGCCAGCTCACCCCGCGCGGTGGGTAATGAAAAACTGTTTTTT.

The gene calls are TRBV11-2 and TRBJ1-3; D unclear. Per the germline V gene, CDR1 is SGHAT and CDR2 is FQNNGV. Trimming cost V 4 bases and J 0 bases, with 16 bases left between them. The CDR3 is 17 residues long. This CDR3 is CASSSSSRHSSGNTIYF. CDR3 coding DNA: TGTGCCAGCAGCTCAAGTTCCCGACATTCCTCTGGAAACACCATATATTTT.

The gene calls are TRBV28 and TRBJ1-2; no clear D. The germline V gene encodes CDR1 MDHEN and CDR2 SYDVKM. V gave up 6 bases and J gave up 8 bases, with 19 bases separating them. This CDR3 spans 14 amino acids. Here the CDR3 reads CASSTPSGIFGYTF. The CDR3 DNA sequence: TGTGCCAGCAGCACCCCGTCCGGGATCTTCGGCTACACCTTC.

The chain links TRBV5-4 to TRBJ2-5, with TRBD2 as a possible D gene (5 bases). CDR1 and CDR2 from the germline V gene are SGHNT and YYREEE (reference sequence). V was cut by 3 bases and J by 2 bases, with 14 bases left in between. CDR3 length: 15 residues. Written as DNA, the CDR3 is TGTGCCAGCAGCTGGAAGGGAGTCCCACAAGAGACCCAGTACTTC. Translation gives CASSWKGVPQETQYF.

V usage is TRBV7-2 and J usage is TRBJ2-1; D gene ambiguous. The CDR3 totals 15 residues. Trimming took off 2 bases at V and 0 bases at J, with 8 bases between the two ends. Germline V CDR1 and CDR2: SGHTA, FQGNSA. The DNA of the CDR3 is TGTGCCAGCAGCTTAACAGCCCTCTCCTACAATGAGCAGTTCTTC. Translating gives CASSLTALSYNEQFF.

The chain joins TRBV5-4 to TRBJ2-6, with 7 bases fitting TRBD1. The germline CDR1 and CDR2 sequences are SGHNT and YYREEE (reference sequence). Unmatched junction bases numbered 7, after V lost 2 bases and J lost 2 bases. CDR3 length: 17 residues. The CDR3 nucleotides read TGTGCCAGCAGCTTATCGACAGGGACAGCTGGGGCCAACGTCCTGACTTTC. This sequence encodes CASSLSTGTAGANVLTF.

V is TRBV5-1 and J is TRBJ2-7; 9 nucleotides agree with TRBD1. CDR1 is SGHRS and CDR2 is YFSETQ in the germline V gene. The length of the CDR3 is 15 residues. V lost 4 bases and J lost 4; bases outside the gene matches: 9. This CDR3 reads CASSLGQGSVYEQYF. The CDR3, as DNA: TGCGCCAGCAGCCTCGGACAGGGGAGTGTATACGAGCAGTACTTC.

In this sample, this clone turned up once. This rearrangement joins TRBV6-4 to TRBJ1-2; D is undetermined. Trimming removed 4 bases from V and 4 bases from J, with 13 bases in between. Germline V gene data show CDR1 as MRHNA and CDR2 as SNTAGT. The CDR3 is made up of 14 amino acids. CDR3 amino acids: CASSAQDGSYGYTF. CDR3 sequence (DNA): TGTGCCAGCAGTGCCCAGGACGGATCCTATGGCTACACCTTC.

This chain joins TRBV11-2 and TRBJ1-1; 7 bases agree with TRBD1. The CDR3 is made up of 13 amino acids. Germline V gene sequence: CDR1 SGHAT, CDR2 FQNNGV. V was clipped by 5 bases and J by 4 bases; unmatched bases: 4. The CDR3 nucleotides are TGTGCCAGCAGCCGGGGACAGTCCACTGAAGCTTTCTTT. Translating it yields CASSRGQSTEAFF.

As for this clone: At the DNA level, this CDR3 is encoded by other sequences in the same sample as well. The chain uses TRBV5-1 and TRBJ2-7; TRBD1 matches 8 bases. V trimming: 4 bases; J trimming: 1 base; junction bases outside the gene matches: 4. There are 14 residues in the CDR3. Germline V gene lookup returns CDR1 SGHRS and CDR2 YFSETQ. CDR3: CASSRDRGSYEQYF. The CDR3 DNA reads as TGCGCCAGCAGCCGAGACAGGGGTTCCTACGAGCAGTACTTC.

The rearrangement joins TRBV5-1 to TRBJ1-5; the D gene is possibly TRBD1 (6 bases). There are 15 residues in the CDR3. Trimming cost V 2 bases and J 4 bases, with 13 bases left between them. Germline V CDR1 and CDR2: SGHRS, YFSETQ. The CDR3 DNA is TGCGCCAGCAGCTTTGACGGAGGGGGAAATCAGCCCCAGCATTTT. Translation gives CASSFDGGGNQPQHF.

V usage is TRBV27 and J usage is TRBJ2-7; 10 bases align to TRBD1. The V and J ends lost 5 bases and 7 bases, in that order; junction bases with no gene match: 11. This CDR3 has 15 amino acids. Germline V gene lookup returns CDR1 MNHEY and CDR2 SMNVEV (reference sequence). The DNA for the CDR3 is TGTGCCAGCAGTCTCGGGACAGGGGATCCGGGGGAGCAGTACTTC. Translation: CASSLGTGDPGEQYF.

The chain couples TRBV5-4 to TRBJ2-7; D is possibly TRBD2 (5 bases). The CDR3 is made up of 13 amino acids. Between the trimmed V and J ends, which lost 4 bases and 1 base, there was a span of 9 bases. Looked up from germline, CDR1 is SGHNT and CDR2 is YYREEE (reference sequence). The CDR3, as DNA: TGTGCCAGCAGCGGACCGGGGTCCTACGAGCAGTACTTC. It specifies CASSGPGSYEQYF. The full variable domain, completed using reference TRBV5-4 and TRBJ2-7, is ETGVTQSPTHLIKTRGQQVTLRCSSQSGHNTVSWYQQALGQGPQFIFQYYREEENGRGNFPPRFSGLQFPNYSSELNVNALELDDSALYLCASSGPGSYEQYFGPGTRLTVT.

The rearrangement joins TRBV27 to TRBJ1-2, with D possibly TRBD1 on 5 matching bases. Trimming removed 4 bases from V and 2 bases from J, with 8 bases in between. CDR3 length: 13 residues. Per germline, CDR1 MNHEY and CDR2 SMNVEV (reference sequence). The CDR3 DNA is TGTGCCAGCAGTTCCCAGGGAAACTATGGCTACACCTTC. This sequence encodes CASSSQGNYGYTF.

About this clone: This CDR3 is also generated by other DNA sequences in the sample. V usage is TRBV6-1 and J usage is TRBJ1-6; D is unclear. Trimming cost V 1 base and J 0 bases, with 4 bases left between them. The CDR3 totals 15 residues. In germline, CDR1 is MNHNS, CDR2 SASEGT. CDR3 region: CASSEGDSYNSPLHF. CDR3 coding DNA: TGTGCCAGCAGTGAAGGGGACTCCTATAATTCACCCCTCCACTTT.

The rearrangement joins TRBV5-6 to TRBJ2-1; D gene uncertain. The CDR3 runs to 14 residues. The V gene's germline CDR1 is SGHDT and CDR2 YYEEEE. V was trimmed by 2 bases and J by 4 bases, leaving 10 bases between them. The CDR3 nucleotides are TGTGCCAGCAGCTTTTTGTGGCGGTACAATGAGCAGTTCTTC. Its translation: CASSFLWRYNEQFF.

There are a few counts of this clone. Other DNA sequences in the same sample also yield this CDR3. The V gene is TRBV25-1, the J gene TRBJ2-1; D is unresolved. Germline lookup yields CDR1 MGHDK and CDR2 SYGVNS. Deletions cut 1 base from V and 6 bases from J, with 1 base between. This CDR3 has 11 residues. CDR3 bases: TGTGCCAGCAGTGAATTCAATGAGCAGTTCTTC. It specifies CASSEFNEQFF.